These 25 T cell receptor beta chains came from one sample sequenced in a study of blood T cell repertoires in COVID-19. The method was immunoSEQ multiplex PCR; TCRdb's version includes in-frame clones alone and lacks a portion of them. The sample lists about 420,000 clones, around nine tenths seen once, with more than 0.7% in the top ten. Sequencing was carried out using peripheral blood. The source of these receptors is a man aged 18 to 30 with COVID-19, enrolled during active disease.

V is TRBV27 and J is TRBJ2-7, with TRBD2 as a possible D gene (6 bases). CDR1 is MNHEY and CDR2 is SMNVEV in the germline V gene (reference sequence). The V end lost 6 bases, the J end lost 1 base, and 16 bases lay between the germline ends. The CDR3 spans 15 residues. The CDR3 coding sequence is TGTGCCAGCAGCCCACGACGGGGGAGGTCCTACGAGCAGTACTTC. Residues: CASSPRRGRSYEQYF.

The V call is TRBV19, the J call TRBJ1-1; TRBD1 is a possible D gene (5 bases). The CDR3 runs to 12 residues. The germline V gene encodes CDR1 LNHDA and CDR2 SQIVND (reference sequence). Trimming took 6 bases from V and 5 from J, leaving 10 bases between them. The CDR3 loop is CASSFGGTEAFF. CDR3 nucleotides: TGTGCCAGTAGCTTCGGGGGGACTGAAGCTTTCTTT.

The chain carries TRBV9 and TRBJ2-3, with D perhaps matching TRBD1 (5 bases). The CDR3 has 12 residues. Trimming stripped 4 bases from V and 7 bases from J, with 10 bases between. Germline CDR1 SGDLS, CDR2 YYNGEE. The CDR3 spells CASSMTENTQYF. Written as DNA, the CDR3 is TGTGCCAGCAGCATGACAGAGAATACGCAGTATTTT.

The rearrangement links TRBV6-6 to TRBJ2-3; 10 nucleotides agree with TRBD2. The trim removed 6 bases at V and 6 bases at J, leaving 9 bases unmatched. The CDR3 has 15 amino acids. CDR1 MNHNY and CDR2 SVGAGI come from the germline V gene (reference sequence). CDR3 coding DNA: TGTGCCAGCAGACCCCCGGGACTAGCGCCCGATACGCAGTATTTT. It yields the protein CASRPPGLAPDTQYF.

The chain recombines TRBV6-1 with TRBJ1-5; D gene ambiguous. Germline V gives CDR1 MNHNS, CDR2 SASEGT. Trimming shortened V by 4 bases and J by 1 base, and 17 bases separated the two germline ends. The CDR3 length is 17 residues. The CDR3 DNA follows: TGTGCCAGCAGTGGAAATATGCGGGGAGGGAGCAATCAGCCCCAGCATTTT. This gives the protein CASSGNMRGGSNQPQHF.

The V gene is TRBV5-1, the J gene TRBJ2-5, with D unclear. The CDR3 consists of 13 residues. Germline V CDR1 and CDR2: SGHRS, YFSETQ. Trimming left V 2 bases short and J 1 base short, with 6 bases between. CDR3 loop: CASSLQTQETQYF. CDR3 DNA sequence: TGCGCCAGCAGCTTACAGACCCAAGAGACCCAGTACTTC. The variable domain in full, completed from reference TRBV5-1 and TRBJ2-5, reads KAGVTQTPRYLIKTRGQQVTLSCSPISGHRSVSWYQQTPGQGLQFLFEYFSETQRNKGNFPGRFSGRQFSNSRSEMNVSTLELGDSALYLCASSLQTQETQYFGPGTRLLVL.

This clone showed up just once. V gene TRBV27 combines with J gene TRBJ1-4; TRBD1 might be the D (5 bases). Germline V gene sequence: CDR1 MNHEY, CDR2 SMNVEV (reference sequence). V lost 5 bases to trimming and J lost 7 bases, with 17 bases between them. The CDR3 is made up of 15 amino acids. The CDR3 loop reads CASSPRQLRGEKLFF. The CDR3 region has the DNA TGTGCCAGCAGTCCTAGACAGCTAAGGGGTGAAAAACTGTTTTTT.

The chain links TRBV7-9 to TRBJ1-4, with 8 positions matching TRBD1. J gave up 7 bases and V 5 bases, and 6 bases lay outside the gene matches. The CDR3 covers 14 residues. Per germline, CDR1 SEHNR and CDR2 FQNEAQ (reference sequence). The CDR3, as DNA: TGTGCCAGCAGCACGACAGGGGATTTTGAAAAACTGTTTTTT. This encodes CASSTTGDFEKLFF.

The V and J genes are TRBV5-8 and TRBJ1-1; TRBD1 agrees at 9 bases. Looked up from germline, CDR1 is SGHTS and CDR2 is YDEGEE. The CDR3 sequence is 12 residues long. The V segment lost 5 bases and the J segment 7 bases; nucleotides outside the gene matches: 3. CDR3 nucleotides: TGTGCCAGCAGGTCGACAGGGGGTGAAGCTTTCTTT. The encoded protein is CASRSTGGEAFF.

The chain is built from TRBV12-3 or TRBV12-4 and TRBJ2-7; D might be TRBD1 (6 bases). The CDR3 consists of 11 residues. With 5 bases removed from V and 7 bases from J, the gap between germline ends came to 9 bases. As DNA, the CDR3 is TGTGCCAGCAGTCTTACAGGGGAGCAGTACTTC. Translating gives CASSLTGEQYF.

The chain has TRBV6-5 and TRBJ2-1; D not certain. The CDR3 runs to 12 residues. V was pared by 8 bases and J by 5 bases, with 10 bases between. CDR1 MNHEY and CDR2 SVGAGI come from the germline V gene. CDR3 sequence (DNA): TGTGCCAGCTCCAGACTCAACAATGAGCAGTTCTTC. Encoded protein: CASSRLNNEQFF.

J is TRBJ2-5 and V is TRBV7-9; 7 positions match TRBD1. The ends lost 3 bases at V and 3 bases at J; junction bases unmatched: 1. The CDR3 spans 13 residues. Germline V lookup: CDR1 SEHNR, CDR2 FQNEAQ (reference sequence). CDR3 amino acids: CASSLGTEETQYF. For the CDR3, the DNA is TGTGCCAGCAGCTTGGGGACAGAAGAGACCCAGTACTTC.

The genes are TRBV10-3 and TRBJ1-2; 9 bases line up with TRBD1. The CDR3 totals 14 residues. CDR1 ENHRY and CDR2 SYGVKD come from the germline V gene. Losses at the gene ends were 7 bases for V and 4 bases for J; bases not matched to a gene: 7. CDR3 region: CAITPGQGAYGYTF. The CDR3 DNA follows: TGTGCCATCACTCCGGGACAGGGAGCCTATGGCTACACCTTC.

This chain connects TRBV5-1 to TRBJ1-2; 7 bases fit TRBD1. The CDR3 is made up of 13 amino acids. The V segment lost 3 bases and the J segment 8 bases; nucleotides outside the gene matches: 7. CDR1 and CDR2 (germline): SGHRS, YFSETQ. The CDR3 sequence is CASSSTTGSGYTF. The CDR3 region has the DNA TGCGCCAGCAGCTCGACGACAGGGTCCGGCTACACCTTC.

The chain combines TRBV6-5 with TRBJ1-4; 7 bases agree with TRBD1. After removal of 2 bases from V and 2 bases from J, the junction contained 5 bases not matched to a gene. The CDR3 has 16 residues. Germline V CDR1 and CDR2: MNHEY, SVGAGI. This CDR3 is CASSYDRAVTNEKLFF. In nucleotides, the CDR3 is TGTGCCAGCAGTTACGACAGGGCAGTTACTAATGAAAAACTGTTTTTT.

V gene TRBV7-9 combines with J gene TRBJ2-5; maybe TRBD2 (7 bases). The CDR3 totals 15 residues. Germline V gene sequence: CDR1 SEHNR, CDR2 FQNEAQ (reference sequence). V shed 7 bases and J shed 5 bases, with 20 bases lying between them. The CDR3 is CASTPGSGGRETQYF. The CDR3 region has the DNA TGTGCCAGCACACCCGGTTCGGGGGGCCGTGAGACCCAGTACTTC.

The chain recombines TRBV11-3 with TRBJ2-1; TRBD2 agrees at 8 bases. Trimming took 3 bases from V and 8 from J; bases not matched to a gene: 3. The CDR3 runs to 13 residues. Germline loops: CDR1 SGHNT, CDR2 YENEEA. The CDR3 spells CASSFGGGDEQFF. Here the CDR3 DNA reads TGTGCCAGCAGCTTCGGGGGGGGTGATGAGCAGTTCTTC.

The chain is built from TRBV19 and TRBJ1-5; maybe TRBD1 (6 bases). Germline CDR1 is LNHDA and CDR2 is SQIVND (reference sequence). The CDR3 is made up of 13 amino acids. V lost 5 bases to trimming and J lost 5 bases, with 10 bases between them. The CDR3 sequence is CASSQGLDQPQHF. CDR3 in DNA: TGTGCCAGTAGTCAGGGGCTTGATCAGCCCCAGCATTTT.

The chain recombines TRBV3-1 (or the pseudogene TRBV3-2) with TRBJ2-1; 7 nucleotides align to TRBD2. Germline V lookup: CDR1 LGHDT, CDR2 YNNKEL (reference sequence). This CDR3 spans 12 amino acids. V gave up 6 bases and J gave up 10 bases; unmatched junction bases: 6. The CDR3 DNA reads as TGTGCCAGCAGTTCTAGCGGTCTGGAGCAGTTCTTC. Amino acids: CASSSSGLEQFF.

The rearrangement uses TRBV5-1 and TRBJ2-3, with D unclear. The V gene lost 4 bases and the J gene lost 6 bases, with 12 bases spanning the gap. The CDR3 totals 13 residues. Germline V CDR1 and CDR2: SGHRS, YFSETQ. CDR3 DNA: TGCGCCAGCAGCCTATCTAGGTTTGATACGCAGTATTTT. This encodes CASSLSRFDTQYF.

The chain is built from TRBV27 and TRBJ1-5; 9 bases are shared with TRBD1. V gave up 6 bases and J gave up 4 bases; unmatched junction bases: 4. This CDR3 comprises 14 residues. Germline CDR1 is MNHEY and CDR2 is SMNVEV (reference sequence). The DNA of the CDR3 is TGTGCCAGCAGGAACAGGGGGCTAAATCAGCCCCAGCATTTT. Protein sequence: CASRNRGLNQPQHF.

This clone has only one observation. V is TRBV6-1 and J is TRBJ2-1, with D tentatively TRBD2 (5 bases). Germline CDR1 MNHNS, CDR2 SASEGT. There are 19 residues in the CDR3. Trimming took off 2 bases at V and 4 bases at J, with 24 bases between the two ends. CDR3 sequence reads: CASSERAGRFTKKYNEQFF. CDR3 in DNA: TGTGCCAGCAGTGAACGGGCGGGCAGGTTTACAAAAAAATACAATGAGCAGTTCTTC.

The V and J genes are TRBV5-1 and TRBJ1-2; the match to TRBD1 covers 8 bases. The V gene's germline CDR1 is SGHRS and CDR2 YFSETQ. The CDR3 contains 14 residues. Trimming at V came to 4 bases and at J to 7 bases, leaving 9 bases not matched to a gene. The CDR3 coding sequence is TGCGCCAGCAGCACCGGACAGGGATATGGTGGCTACACCTTC. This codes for CASSTGQGYGGYTF.

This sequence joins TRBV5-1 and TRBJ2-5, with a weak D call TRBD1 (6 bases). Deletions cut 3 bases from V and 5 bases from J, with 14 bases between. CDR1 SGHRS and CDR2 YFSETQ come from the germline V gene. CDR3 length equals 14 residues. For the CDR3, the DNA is TGCGCCAGCAGCTATATGGCAGGGGCCGAGACCCAGTACTTC. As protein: CASSYMAGAETQYF.

The CDR3 DNA follows: TGCGCCAGCAGCCAACTACAGGGGAGCAATCAGCCCCAGCATTTT. It specifies CASSQLQGSNQPQHF. The chain links TRBV4-1 to TRBJ1-5; 7 bases agree with TRBD1. The junction had 2 bases not matched to a gene; V was cut back by 2 bases and J by 1 base. CDR3 length: 15 residues. The V gene's germline CDR1 is MGHRA and CDR2 YSYEKL.